These 22 T cell receptor beta chains were all obtained from the same sample, sequenced in a study of breast tumors, draining lymph nodes, adjacent tissues. Axillary draining lymph nodes of breast cancer patients supplied the node samples. TCRdb reprocessed the multiplex PCR reads via MiXCR and lists one record per CDR3 protein. In the table there are about 230,000 distinct CDR3 sequences, about 32% of which are singletons. The specimen sequenced was axillary lymph node tissue. The receptors were sampled from a female donor with breast cancer. Some clones in this sample may be carry-over from other donors' samples.

The genes are TRBV6-1 and TRBJ1-2; a possible D gene is TRBD1 (5 bases). The ends were cut back, 6 bases at V and 5 bases at J, with 13 bases in the middle. CDR1 and CDR2 (germline): MNHNS, SASEGT. This CDR3 spans 13 amino acids. The CDR3 here is CASRETGQYGYTF. The CDR3 region has the DNA TGTGCCAGCAGAGAGACGGGGCAATATGGCTACACCTTC.

V and J are TRBV9 and TRBJ2-1; TRBD2 aligns across 12 bases. The CDR3 is 15 amino acids. V gave up 0 bases and J gave up 6 bases; unmatched junction bases: 1. From germline, CDR1 is SGDLS and CDR2 YYNGEE. In DNA, the CDR3 is TGTGCCAGCAGCGTAGCTAGCGGGAGGGCCAATGAGCAGTTCTTC. Its translation: CASSVASGRANEQFF.

The chain couples TRBV2 to TRBJ2-3; 8 bases agree with TRBD2. In germline, CDR1 is SNHLY, CDR2 FYNNEI. V shed 7 bases, J shed 11 bases, and the junction held 17 bases outside the gene matches. The length of the CDR3 is 15 residues. Written as DNA, the CDR3 is TGTGCCAGCACGATTAGCGGGATCGGTAGGGGTGAGCAGTATTTT. Protein product: CASTISGIGRGEQYF.

The chain employs TRBV20-1 and TRBJ2-5, with TRBD2 as a possible D gene (6 bases). Trimming cost V 3 bases and J 6 bases, with 23 bases left between them. The germline V gene has CDR1 DFQATT and CDR2 SNEGSKA (reference sequence). The CDR3 is 16 amino acids. The CDR3 is CSAREVWGGGRKTQYF. As DNA, the CDR3 is TGCAGTGCTAGGGAGGTCTGGGGCGGTGGGAGGAAGACCCAGTACTTC.

Remarks on this clonotype: Given a much more abundant clone one base away, this may be a read error. This sequence joins TRBV12-3 or TRBV12-4 and TRBJ2-4; D is possibly TRBD2 (5 bases). The CDR3 has 15 residues. The CDR3 here is CASILTNLAKDIQYF. DNA of the CDR3: TGTGCCAGCATACTGACAAATCTAGCCAAAGACATTCAGTACTTC.

This clonotype was observed a few times. A much larger clonotype is one base distant, so this may be a read error. J is TRBJ2-1 and V is TRBV7-3; D not resolved. Trimming removed 7 bases from V and 4 bases from J, with 11 bases in between. This CDR3 is 13 amino acids long. In germline, CDR1 is SGHTA, CDR2 FQGTGA. The CDR3, as DNA: TGTGCCAGCAACTTCCAGGCGTACAATGAGCAGTTCTTC. The encoded protein is CASNFQAYNEQFF. The full variable domain, in which reference TRBV7-3 and TRBJ2-1 provide the parts outside the CDR3, is GAGVSQTPSNKVTEKGKYVELRCDPISGHTALYWYRQSLGQGPEFLIYFQGTGAADDSGLPNDRFFAVRPEGSVSTLKIQRTERGDSAVYLCASNFQAYNEQFFGPGTRLTVL.

This clonotype was observed at least ten times. The J gene is TRBJ2-5, the V gene TRBV10-3, with no clear D. CDR1 and CDR2 (germline): ENHRY, SYGVKD. The CDR3 has 13 amino acids. V lost 0 bases and J lost 5, with 7 bases in between. The CDR3, as DNA: TGTGCCATCAGTGAGTCGTCCGCGGAGACCCAGTACTTC. Protein: CAISESSAETQYF.

This clonotype was found many times. V and J are TRBV4-1 and TRBJ1-2, with D maybe TRBD1 (5 bases). Looked up from germline, CDR1 is MGHRA and CDR2 is YSYEKL. Trimming left V 4 bases short and J 2 bases short, with 20 bases between. The CDR3 length is 17 residues. This CDR3 reads CASSPNTRGRRNYGYTF. As DNA, the CDR3 is TGCGCCAGCAGCCCAAATACAAGGGGCCGGCGGAACTATGGCTACACCTTC.

This clonotype was picked up many times. The chain joins TRBV7-9 to TRBJ2-6; 8 bases agree with TRBD1. This CDR3 region has 18 residues. Trimming took 7 bases from V and 4 from J; bases not matched to a gene: 15. The germline CDR1 and CDR2 sequences are SEHNR and FQNEAQ (reference sequence). The CDR3 is CASTTNGQGTEGANVLTF. CDR3 in DNA: TGTGCCAGCACCACTAACGGACAGGGTACGGAAGGGGCCAACGTCCTGACTTTC.

This clonotype was recorded at least ten times. The chain employs TRBV28 and TRBJ1-6, with D possibly matching TRBD1 (5 bases). CDR3 length equals 14 residues. The germline V and J ends were trimmed by 5 bases and 3 bases, with 8 bases remaining between them. From germline, CDR1 is MDHEN and CDR2 SYDVKM. For the CDR3, the DNA is TGTGCCAGCAGTGGGACGGGCTATAATTCACCCCTCCACTTT. Amino acids: CASSGTGYNSPLHF.

The CDR3: CASSVGGGGGETQYF. The CDR3 DNA is TGTGCCAGCAGCGTAGGAGGGGGGGGCGGAGAGACCCAGTACTTC. The chain couples TRBV9 to TRBJ2-5; tentative D call: TRBD2 (7 bases). Germline V gene sequence: CDR1 SGDLS, CDR2 YYNGEE. V shed 0 bases and J shed 4 bases, with 13 bases lying between them. The length of the CDR3 is 15 residues.

This clonotype was seen repeatedly, ten times or more. The genes are TRBV3-1 and TRBJ2-1, with TRBD2 matching over 8 bases. The CDR3 consists of 16 residues. Losses at the gene ends were 4 bases for V and 4 bases for J; bases not matched to a gene: 9. Germline-derived CDR1 and CDR2 are LGHDT and YNNKEL (reference sequence). Here the CDR3 DNA reads TGTGCCAGCAGCCCCCAAACCGGGACTAGGTACAATGAGCAGTTCTTC. Its protein is CASSPQTGTRYNEQFF.

J is TRBJ1-1 and V is TRBV2; D not certain. Trimming left V 7 bases short and J 3 bases short, with 15 bases between. The germline V gene has CDR1 SNHLY and CDR2 FYNNEI. CDR3 size: 14 residues. For the CDR3, the DNA is TGTGCCAGCAAGGGCTCCAGTCTTCACACTGAAGCTTTCTTT. Protein product: CASKGSSLHTEAFF.

Notes on this clonotype: A much larger clone is a single base away; this may be a read error. The J gene is TRBJ2-1, the V gene TRBV4-1; 8 nucleotides line up with TRBD2. Germline CDR1 is MGHRA and CDR2 is YSYEKL. The CDR3 runs to 15 residues. The CDR3 DNA reads TGTGCCAGCTGCCAAGTCAGCGGGAGTTCGAATGAGCAGTTCTTC. It specifies CASCQVSGSSNEQFF.

Many counts were recorded for this clonotype. The rearrangement uses TRBV2 and TRBJ2-7; D is unresolved. This CDR3 contains 12 residues. V lost 7 bases to trimming and J lost 0 bases, with 7 bases between them. Germline-derived CDR1 and CDR2 are SNHLY and FYNNEI. The CDR3 sequence is CASNTDSYEQYF. CDR3 sequence (DNA): TGTGCCAGCAATACCGACTCCTACGAGCAGTACTTC.

The chain links TRBV2 to TRBJ2-7, with 12 bases lining up with TRBD2. The CDR3 extends over 14 amino acids. The V gene end was trimmed by 7 bases and the J gene end by 3 bases; junction bases not matched to a gene: 4. CDR1 is SNHLY, CDR2 FYNNEI, per germline. The chain's CDR3 is CASIGLAGLYEQYF. CDR3 sequence (DNA): TGTGCCAGCATCGGACTAGCGGGACTCTACGAGCAGTACTTC.

On this clonotype: The CDR3 carries no conserved terminal phenylalanine or tryptophan, so it likely arises from a read error. Because the CDR3's place on the DNA is in doubt, the DNA is left out and the CDR3 is given as listed by TCRdb. The chain is built from TRBV11-2 and TRBJ2-6. The CDR3 contains 8 residues when both ends are counted. Per germline, CDR1 SGHAT and CDR2 FQNNGV. This CDR3 reads CASSLVSS.

Ten or more counts support this clonotype. The chain carries TRBV5-8 and TRBJ2-1; 7 bases are shared with TRBD1. V trimming: 0 bases; J trimming: 3 bases; junction bases outside the gene matches: 3. Germline V gene lookup returns CDR1 SGHTS and CDR2 YDEGEE. The CDR3 spans 15 residues. The CDR3 reads CASSLGQGYYNEQFF. The CDR3 nucleotides read TGTGCCAGCAGCTTGGGACAGGGATACTACAATGAGCAGTTCTTC.

With respect to this clonotype: This may be a read error, as it is one base from a much larger clone. The chain carries TRBV7-6 and TRBJ2-6; TRBD1 matches at 8 bases. The germline V gene encodes CDR1 SGHVS and CDR2 FNYEAQ. The CDR3 runs to 15 residues. The CDR3 region has the DNA TGTGCCAGCAGCCGGACAGGGTTTGGGGCCAACGTCCTGCCTTTC. This translates into CASSRTGFGANVLPF.

This clonotype was seen at least ten times. V gene TRBV5-1 combines with J gene TRBJ2-1; tentative D call: TRBD2 (6 bases). The CDR3 is made up of 16 amino acids. Deletions cut 3 bases from V and 0 bases from J, with 13 bases between. CDR1 and CDR2 from the germline V gene are SGHRS and YFSETQ. This CDR3 is CASSSVAASSYNEQFF. The DNA for the CDR3 is TGCGCCAGCAGCTCGGTAGCGGCGAGCTCCTACAATGAGCAGTTCTTC.

V and J are TRBV10-1 and TRBJ1-6; no definite D call. The CDR3 length is 10 residues. Trimming took 1 base from V and 12 from J, leaving 1 base between them. The V gene's germline CDR1 is WNHNN and CDR2 SYGVQD (reference sequence). CDR3 residues: CASSELPLHF. CDR3 coding DNA: TGCGCCAGCAGTGAGTTACCCCTCCACTTT.

The J gene is TRBJ1-1, the V gene TRBV5-4; TRBD1 aligns across 7 bases. The CDR3 is made up of 17 amino acids. Trimming took 4 bases from V and 1 from J; bases not matched to a gene: 13. Per the germline V gene, CDR1 is SGHNT and CDR2 is YYREEE (reference sequence). The CDR3 region has the DNA TGTGCCAGCAGCCCTTCCAGGGGGGCCCGGGGGAACACTGAAGCTTTCTTT. Translating gives CASSPSRGARGNTEAFF.